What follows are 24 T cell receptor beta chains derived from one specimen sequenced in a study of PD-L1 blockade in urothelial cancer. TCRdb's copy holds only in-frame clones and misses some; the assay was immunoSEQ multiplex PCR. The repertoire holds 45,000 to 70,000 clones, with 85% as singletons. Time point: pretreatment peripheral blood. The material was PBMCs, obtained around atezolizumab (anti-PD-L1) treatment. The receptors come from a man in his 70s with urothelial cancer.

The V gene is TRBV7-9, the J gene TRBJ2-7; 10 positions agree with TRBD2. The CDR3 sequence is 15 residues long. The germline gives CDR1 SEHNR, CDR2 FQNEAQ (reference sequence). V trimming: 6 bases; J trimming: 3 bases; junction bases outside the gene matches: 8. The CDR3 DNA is TGTGCCAGCAGTCCCCCACTAGCGGGGAACTACGAGCAGTACTTC. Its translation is CASSPPLAGNYEQYF.

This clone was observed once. This chain's CDR3 is CASSEALTVGRKLFF. The CDR3 DNA is TGTGCCAGCAGTGAAGCGCTAACGGTCGGTCGGAAACTGTTTTTT. The genes are TRBV2 and TRBJ1-4; D gene ambiguous. Germline V gives CDR1 SNHLY, CDR2 FYNNEI. Trimming stripped 0 bases from V and 11 bases from J, with 16 bases between. The length of the CDR3 is 15 residues.

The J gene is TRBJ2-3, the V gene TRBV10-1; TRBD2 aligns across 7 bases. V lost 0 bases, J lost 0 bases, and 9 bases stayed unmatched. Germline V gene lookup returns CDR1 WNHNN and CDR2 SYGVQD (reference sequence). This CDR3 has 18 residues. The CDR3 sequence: CASSESIGGRVSTDTQYF. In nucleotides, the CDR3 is TGCGCCAGCAGTGAGTCGATCGGAGGGAGGGTTAGCACAGATACGCAGTATTTT.

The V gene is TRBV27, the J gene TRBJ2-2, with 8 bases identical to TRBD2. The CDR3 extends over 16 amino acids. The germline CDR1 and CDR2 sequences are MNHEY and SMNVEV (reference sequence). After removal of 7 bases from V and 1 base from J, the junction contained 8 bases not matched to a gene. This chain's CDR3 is CASTSFGRENTGELFF. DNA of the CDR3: TGTGCCAGCACCTCCTTCGGGAGGGAGAACACCGGGGAGCTGTTTTTT.

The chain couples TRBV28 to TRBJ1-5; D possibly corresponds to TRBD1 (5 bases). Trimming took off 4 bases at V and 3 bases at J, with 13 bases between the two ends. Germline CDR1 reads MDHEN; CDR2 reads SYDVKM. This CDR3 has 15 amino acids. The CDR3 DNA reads TGTGCCAGCAGTTCCCCAGGGAACATCAATCAGCCCCAGCATTTT. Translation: CASSSPGNINQPQHF. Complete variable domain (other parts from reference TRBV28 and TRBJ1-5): DVKVTQSSRYLVKRTGEKVFLECVQDMDHENMFWYRQDPGLGLRLIYFSYDVKMKEKGDIPEGYSVSREKKERFSLILESASTNQTSMYLCASSSPGNINQPQHFGDGTRLSIL.

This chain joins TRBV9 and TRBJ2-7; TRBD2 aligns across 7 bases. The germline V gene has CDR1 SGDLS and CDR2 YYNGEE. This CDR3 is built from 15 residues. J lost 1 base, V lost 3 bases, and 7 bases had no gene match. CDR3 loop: CASSGGLRGSYEQYF. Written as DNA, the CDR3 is TGTGCCAGCAGCGGGGGACTACGAGGATCCTACGAGCAGTACTTC.

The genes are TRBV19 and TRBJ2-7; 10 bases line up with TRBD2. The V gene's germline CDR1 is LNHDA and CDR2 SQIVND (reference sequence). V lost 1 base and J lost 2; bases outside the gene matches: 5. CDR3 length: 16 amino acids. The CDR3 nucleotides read TGTGCCAGTAGTATAGCAACGGGACTAGCGACCTACGAGCAGTACTTC. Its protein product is CASSIATGLATYEQYF. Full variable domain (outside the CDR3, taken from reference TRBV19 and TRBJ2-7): DGGITQSPKYLFRKEGQNVTLSCEQNLNHDAMYWYRQDPGQGLRLIYYSQIVNDFQKGDIAEGYSVSREKKESFPLTVTSAQKNPTAFYLCASSIATGLATYEQYFGPGTRLTVT.

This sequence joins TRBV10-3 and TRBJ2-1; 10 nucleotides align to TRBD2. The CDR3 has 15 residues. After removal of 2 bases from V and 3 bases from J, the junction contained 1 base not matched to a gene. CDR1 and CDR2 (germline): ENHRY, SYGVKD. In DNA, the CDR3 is TGTGCCATCAGTGAGGGGACTAGCGACTACAATGAGCAGTTCTTC. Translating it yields CAISEGTSDYNEQFF.

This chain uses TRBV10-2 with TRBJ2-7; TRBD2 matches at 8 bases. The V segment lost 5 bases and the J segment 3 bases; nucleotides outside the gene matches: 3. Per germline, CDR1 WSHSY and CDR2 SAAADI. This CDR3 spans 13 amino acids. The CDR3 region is CASSRLANYEQYF. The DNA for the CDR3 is TGCGCCAGCAGTCGACTAGCGAACTACGAGCAGTACTTC.

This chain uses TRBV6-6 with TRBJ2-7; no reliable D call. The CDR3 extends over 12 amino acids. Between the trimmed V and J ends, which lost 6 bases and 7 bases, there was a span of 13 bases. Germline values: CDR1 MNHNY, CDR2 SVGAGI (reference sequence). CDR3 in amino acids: CASSQYRVEQYF. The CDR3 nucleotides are TGTGCCAGCAGCCAATATCGCGTAGAGCAGTACTTC.

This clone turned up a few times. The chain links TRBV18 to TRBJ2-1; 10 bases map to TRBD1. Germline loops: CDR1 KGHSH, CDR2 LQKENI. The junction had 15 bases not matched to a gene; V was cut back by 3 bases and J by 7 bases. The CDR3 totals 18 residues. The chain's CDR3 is CASSPTGGFERERNEQFF. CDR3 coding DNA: TGTGCCAGCTCACCGACAGGGGGCTTTGAGCGGGAGAGGAATGAGCAGTTCTTC.

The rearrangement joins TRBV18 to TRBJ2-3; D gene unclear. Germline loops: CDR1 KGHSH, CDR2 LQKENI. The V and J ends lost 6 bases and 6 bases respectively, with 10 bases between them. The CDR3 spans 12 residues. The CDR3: CASSEYGDTQYF. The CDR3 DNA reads TGTGCCAGCTCGGAGTACGGGGATACGCAGTATTTT.

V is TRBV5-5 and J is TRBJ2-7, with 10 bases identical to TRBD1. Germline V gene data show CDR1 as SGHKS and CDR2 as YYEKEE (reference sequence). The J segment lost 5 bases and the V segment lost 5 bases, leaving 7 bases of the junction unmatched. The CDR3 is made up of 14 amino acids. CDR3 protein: CASRRAGTGDEQYF. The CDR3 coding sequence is TGTGCCAGCAGACGGGCCGGGACAGGGGACGAGCAGTACTTC.

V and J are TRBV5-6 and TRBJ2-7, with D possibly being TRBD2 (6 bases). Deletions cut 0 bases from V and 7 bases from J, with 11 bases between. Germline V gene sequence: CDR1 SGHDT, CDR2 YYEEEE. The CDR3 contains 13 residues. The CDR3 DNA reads TGTGCCAGCAGCTTGGTTCGGGCGGGGGAGCAGTACTTC. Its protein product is CASSLVRAGEQYF.

CDR3 loop: CASSLGGTSGIRQTQYF. The CDR3 DNA reads as TGTGCCAGCAGCTTAGGGGGGACTAGCGGGATACGGCAGACCCAGTACTTC. The gene calls are TRBV7-2 and TRBJ2-5; the match to TRBD2 covers 13 bases. The V gene's germline CDR1 is SGHTA and CDR2 FQGNSA. J gave up 6 bases and V 1 base, and 8 bases lay outside the gene matches. The CDR3 is 17 residues long.

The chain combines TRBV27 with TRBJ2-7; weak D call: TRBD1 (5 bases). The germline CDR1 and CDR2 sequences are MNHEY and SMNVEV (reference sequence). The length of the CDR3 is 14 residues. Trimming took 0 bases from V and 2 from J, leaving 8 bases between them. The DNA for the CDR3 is TGTGCCAGCAGTTTATCGGGGCAGACCTACGAGCAGTACTTC. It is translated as CASSLSGQTYEQYF.

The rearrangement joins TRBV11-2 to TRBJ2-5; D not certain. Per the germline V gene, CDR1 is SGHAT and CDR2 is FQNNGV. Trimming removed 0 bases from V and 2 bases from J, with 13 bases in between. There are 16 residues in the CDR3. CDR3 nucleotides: TGTGCCAGCAGCTTAGATGCAGGCCTTCTGCAAGAGACCCAGTACTTC. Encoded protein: CASSLDAGLLQETQYF. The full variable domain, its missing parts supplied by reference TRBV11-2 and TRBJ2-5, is EAGVAQSPRYKIIEKRQSVAFWCNPISGHATLYWYQQILGQGPKLLIQFQNNGVVDDSQLPKDRFSAERLKGVDSTLKIQPAKLEDSAVYLCASSLDAGLLQETQYFGPGTRLLVL.

The chain's CDR3 is CASSQEMSGSNQPQHF. The CDR3 nucleotides read TGTGCCAGCAGCCAAGAGATGTCAGGGAGCAATCAGCCCCAGCATTTT. The chain uses TRBV4-2 and TRBJ1-5; weak D call: TRBD1 (5 bases). Trimming took off 0 bases at V and 1 base at J, with 10 bases between the two ends. Germline lookup yields CDR1 LGHNA and CDR2 YNFKEQ. CDR3 size: 16 residues.

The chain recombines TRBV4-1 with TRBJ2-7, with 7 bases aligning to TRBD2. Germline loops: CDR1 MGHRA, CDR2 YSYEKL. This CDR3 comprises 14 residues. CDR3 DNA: TGCGCTACACTGCCGGCTAGCGGATACTACGAGCAGTACTTC. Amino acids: CATLPASGYYEQYF.

In DNA, the CDR3 is TGTGCCAGCAGTCGGCCGGGACAGGGTCGCACCGGGGAGCTGTTTTTT. Translating it yields CASSRPGQGRTGELFF. The chain links TRBV5-4 to TRBJ2-2, with 9 bases that match TRBD1. This CDR3 spans 16 amino acids. CDR1 and CDR2 from the germline V gene are SGHNT and YYREEE (reference sequence). With 5 bases clipped from V and 4 bases from J, the junction kept 9 bases outside the gene matches.

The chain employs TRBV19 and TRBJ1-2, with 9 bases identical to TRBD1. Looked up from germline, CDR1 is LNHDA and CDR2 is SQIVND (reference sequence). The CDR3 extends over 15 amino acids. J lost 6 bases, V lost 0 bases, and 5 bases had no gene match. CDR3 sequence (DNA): TGTGCCAGTAGTATAGATCGTAGGACAGGGGATGGCTACACCTTC. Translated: CASSIDRRTGDGYTF.

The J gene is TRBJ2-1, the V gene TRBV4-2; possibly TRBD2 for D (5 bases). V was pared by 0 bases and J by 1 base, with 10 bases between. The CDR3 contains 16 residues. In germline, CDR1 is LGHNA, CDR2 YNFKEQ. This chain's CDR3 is CASSQEGGLSYNEQFF. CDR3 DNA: TGTGCCAGCAGCCAAGAAGGCGGGTTGTCCTACAATGAGCAGTTCTTC.

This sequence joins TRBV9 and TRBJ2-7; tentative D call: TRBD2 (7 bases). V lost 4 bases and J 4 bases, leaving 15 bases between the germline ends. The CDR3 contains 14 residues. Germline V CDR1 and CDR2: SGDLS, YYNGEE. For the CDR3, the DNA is TGTGCCAGCAGCCCCGGCGGGGGCATATACGAGCAGTACTTC. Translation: CASSPGGGIYEQYF.

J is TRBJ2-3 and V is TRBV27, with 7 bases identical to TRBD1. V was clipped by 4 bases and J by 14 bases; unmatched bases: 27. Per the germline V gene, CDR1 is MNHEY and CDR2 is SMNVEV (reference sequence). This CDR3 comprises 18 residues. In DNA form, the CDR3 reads TGTGCCAGCAGTTCCCCCCTCAACAGGGGAGTTAGGCGCAGATACGCGTATTTT. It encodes CASSSPLNRGVRRRYAYF.